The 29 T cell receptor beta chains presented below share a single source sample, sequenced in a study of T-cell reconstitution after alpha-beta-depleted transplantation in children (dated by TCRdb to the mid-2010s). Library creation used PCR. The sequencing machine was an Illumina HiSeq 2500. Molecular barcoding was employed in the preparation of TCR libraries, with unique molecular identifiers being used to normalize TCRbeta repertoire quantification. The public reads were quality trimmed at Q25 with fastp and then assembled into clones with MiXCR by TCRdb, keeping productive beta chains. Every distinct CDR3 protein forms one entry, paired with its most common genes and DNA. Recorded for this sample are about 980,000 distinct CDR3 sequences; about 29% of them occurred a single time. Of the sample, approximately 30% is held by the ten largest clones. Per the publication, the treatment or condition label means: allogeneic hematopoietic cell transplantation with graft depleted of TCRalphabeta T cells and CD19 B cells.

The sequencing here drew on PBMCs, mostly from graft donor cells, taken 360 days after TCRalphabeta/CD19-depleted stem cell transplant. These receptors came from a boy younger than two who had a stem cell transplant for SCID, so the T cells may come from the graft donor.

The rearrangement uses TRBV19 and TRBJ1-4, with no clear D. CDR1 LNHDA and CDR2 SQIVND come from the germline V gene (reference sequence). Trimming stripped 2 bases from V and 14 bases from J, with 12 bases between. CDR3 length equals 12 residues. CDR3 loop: CASSISASKLFF. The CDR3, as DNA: TGTGCCAGTAGTATATCCGCCAGCAAGCTGTTTTTT. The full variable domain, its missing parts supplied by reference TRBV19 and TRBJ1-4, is DGGITQSPKYLFRKEGQNVTLSCEQNLNHDAMYWYRQDPGQGLRLIYYSQIVNDFQKGDIAEGYSVSREKKESFPLTVTSAQKNPTAFYLCASSISASKLFFGSGTQLSVL.

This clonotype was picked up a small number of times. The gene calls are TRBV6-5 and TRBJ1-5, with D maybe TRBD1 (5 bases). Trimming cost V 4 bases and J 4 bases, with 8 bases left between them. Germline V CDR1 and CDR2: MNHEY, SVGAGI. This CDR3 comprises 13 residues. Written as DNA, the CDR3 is TGTGCCAGCAGTTCACAGGTTAATCAGCCCCAGCATTTT. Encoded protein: CASSSQVNQPQHF.

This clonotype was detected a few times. This CDR3 is CASSQQGLTTEAFF. Here the CDR3 DNA reads TGTGCCAGCAGCCAACAGGGCCTGACGACTGAAGCTTTCTTT. The chain links TRBV6-1 to TRBJ1-1; a possible D gene is TRBD1 (6 bases). V dropped 6 bases and J dropped 5 bases, with 16 bases sitting between them. CDR1 is MNHNS, CDR2 SASEGT, per germline. The CDR3 spans 14 residues.

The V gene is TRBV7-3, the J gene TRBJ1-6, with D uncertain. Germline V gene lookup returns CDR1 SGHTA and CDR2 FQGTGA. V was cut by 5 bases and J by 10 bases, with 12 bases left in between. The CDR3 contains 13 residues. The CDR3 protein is CASSPDTRSPLHF. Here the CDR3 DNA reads TGTGCCAGCAGCCCCGACACCCGGTCACCCCTCCACTTT.

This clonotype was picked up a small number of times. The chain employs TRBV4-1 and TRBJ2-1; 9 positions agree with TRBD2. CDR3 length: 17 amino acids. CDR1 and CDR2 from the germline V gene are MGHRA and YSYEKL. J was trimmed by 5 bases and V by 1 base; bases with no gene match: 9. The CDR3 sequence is CASSQAIRRGGNNEQFF. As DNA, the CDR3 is TGCGCCAGCAGCCAAGCGATACGGCGGGGGGGGAACAATGAGCAGTTCTTC.

The CDR3 region is CASSLRWLAPSTDTQYF. DNA of the CDR3: TGCGCCAGCAGCCTAAGATGGCTAGCGCCTAGCACAGATACGCAGTATTTT. The gene calls are TRBV4-1 and TRBJ2-3, with TRBD2 as a possible D gene (6 bases). The germline V gene has CDR1 MGHRA and CDR2 YSYEKL. The CDR3 runs 17 residues. V was shortened by 4 bases and J by 0 bases, with 17 bases between the two germline ends.

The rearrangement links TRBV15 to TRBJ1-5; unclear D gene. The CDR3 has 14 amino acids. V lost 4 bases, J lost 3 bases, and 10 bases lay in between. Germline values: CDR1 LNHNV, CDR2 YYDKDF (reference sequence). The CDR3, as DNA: TGTGCCACCAGCACAGGCAGGCTCAATCAGCCCCAGCATTTT. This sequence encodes CATSTGRLNQPQHF.

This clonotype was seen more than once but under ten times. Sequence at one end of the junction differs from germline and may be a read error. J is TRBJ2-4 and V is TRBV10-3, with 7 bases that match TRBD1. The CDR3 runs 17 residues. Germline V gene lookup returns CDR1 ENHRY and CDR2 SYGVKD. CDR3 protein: CAISESFAGQARNIQYF. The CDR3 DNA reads TGTGCCATCAGTGAGTCGTTTGCCGGACAGGCCAGAAACATTCAGTACTTC.

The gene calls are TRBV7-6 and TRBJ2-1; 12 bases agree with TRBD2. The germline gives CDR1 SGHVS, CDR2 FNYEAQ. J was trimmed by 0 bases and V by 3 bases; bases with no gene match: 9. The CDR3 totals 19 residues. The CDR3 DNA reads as TGTGCCAGCAGCTTGCCGACTAGCGGGGGCCCTAGCTCCTACAATGAGCAGTTCTTC. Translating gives CASSLPTSGGPSSYNEQFF.

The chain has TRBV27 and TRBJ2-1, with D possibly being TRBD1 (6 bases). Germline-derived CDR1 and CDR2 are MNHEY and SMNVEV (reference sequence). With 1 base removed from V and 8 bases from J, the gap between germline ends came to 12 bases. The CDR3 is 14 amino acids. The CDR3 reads CASSLFYRADEQFF. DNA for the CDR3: TGTGCCAGCAGTTTATTTTACAGGGCTGATGAGCAGTTCTTC.

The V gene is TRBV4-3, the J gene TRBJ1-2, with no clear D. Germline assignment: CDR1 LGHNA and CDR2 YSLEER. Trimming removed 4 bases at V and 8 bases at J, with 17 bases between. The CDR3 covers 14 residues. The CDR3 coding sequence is TGCGCCAGCAGCCCCGAGGGAGCTGCCGGGGGCTACACCTTC. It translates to CASSPEGAAGGYTF.

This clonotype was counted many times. Here the CDR3 DNA reads TGCGCCAGCAGCTTGGGTCCCACTGAAGCTTTCTTT. Amino acid sequence: CASSLGPTEAFF. V usage is TRBV5-1 and J usage is TRBJ1-1, with D uncertain. Germline CDR1 SGHRS, CDR2 YFSETQ. CDR3 size: 12 residues. The V end lost 0 bases, the J end lost 4 bases, and 4 bases lay between the germline ends.

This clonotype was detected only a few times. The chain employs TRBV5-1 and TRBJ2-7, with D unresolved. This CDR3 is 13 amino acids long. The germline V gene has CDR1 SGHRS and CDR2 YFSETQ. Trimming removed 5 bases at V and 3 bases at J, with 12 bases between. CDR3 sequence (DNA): TGCGCCAGCAGTCTGTTAGGCCTCTACGAGCAGTACTTC. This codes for CASSLLGLYEQYF.

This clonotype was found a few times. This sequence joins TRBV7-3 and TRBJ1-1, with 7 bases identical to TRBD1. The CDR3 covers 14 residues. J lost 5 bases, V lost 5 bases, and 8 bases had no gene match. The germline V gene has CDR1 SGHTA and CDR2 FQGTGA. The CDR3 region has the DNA TGTGCCAGCAGCCCTGGGACAGAAGGGACTGAAGCTTTCTTT. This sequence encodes CASSPGTEGTEAFF.

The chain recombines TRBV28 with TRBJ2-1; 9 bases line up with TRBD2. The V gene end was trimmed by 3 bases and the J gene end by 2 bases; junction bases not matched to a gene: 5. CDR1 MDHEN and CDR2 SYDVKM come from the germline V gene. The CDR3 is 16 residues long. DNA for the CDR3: TGTGCCAGCAGTTTGTCGGGCGGGGGGGCCTACAATGAGCAGTTCTTC. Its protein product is CASSLSGGGAYNEQFF.

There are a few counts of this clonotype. In DNA form, the CDR3 reads TGTGCCAGCAGCACGACTAGCGGGGGGGCCCGGAATGAGCAGTTCTTC. Protein product: CASSTTSGGARNEQFF. The gene calls are TRBV12-3 or TRBV12-4 and TRBJ2-1; 14 bases are shared with TRBD2. V lost 6 bases to trimming and J lost 7 bases; unmatched junction nucleotides: 8. The CDR3 sequence is 16 residues long.

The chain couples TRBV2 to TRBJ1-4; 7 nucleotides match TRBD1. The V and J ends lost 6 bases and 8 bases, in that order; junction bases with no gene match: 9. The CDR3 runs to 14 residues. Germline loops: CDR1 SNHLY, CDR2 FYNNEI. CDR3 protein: CASRPQGKREKLFF. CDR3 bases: TGTGCCAGCAGACCACAGGGGAAACGCGAAAAACTGTTTTTT. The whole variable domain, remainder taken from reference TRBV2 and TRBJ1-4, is EPEVTQTPSHQVTQMGQEVILRCVPISNHLYFYWYRQILGQKVEFLVSFYNNEISEKSEIFDDQFSVERPDGSNFTLKIRSTKLEDSAMYFCASRPQGKREKLFFGSGTQLSVL.

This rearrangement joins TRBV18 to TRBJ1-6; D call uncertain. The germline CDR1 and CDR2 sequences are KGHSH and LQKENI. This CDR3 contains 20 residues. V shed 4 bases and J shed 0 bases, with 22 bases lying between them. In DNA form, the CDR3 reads TGTGCCAGCTCACTGGGCGCTCTGGATTGGGAGAGCTCCTATAATTCACCCCTCCACTTT. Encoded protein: CASSLGALDWESSYNSPLHF. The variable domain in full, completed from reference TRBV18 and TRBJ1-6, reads NAGVMQNPRHLVRRRGQEARLRCSPMKGHSHVYWYRQLPEEGLKFMVYLQKENIIDESGMPKERFSAEFPKEGPSILRIQQVVRGDSAAYFCASSLGALDWESSYNSPLHFGNGTRLTVT.

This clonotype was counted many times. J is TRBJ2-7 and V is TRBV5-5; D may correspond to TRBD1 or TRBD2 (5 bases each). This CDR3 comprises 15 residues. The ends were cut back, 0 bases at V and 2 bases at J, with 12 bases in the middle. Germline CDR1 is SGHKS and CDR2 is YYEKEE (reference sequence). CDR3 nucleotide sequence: TGTGCCAGCAGCTTGGGTCAGGGAGAAACCTACGAGCAGTACTTC. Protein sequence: CASSLGQGETYEQYF. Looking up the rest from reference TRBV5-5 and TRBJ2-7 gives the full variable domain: DAGVTQSPTHLIKTRGQQVTLRCSPISGHKSVSWYQQVLGQGPQFIFQYYEKEERGRGNFPDRFSARQFPNYSSELNVNALLLGDSALYLCASSLGQGETYEQYFGPGTRLTVT.

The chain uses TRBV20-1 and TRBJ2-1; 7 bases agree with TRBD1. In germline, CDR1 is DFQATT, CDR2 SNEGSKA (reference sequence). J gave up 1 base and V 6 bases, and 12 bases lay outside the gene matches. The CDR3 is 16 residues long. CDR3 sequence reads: CSARSYRGTSYNEQFF. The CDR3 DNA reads TGCAGTGCACGCAGCTACAGGGGAACTTCCTACAATGAGCAGTTCTTC.

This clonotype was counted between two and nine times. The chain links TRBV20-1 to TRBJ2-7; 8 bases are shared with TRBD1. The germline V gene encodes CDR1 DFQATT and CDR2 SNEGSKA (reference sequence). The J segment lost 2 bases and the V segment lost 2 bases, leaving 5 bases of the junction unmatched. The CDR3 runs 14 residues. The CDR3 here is CSARLDRAPYEQYF. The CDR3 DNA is TGCAGTGCTAGATTGGACAGGGCCCCCTACGAGCAGTACTTC.

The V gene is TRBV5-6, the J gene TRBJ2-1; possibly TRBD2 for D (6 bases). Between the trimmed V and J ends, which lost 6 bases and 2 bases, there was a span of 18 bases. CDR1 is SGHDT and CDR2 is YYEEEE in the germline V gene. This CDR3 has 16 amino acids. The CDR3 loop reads CASTTHPGLAYNEQFF. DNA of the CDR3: TGTGCCAGCACCACACACCCGGGACTGGCCTACAATGAGCAGTTCTTC. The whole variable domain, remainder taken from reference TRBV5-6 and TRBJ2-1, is DAGVTQSPTHLIKTRGQQVTLRCSPKSGHDTVSWYQQALGQGPQFIFQYYEEEERQRGNFPDRFSGHQFPNYSSELNVNALLLGDSALYLCASTTHPGLAYNEQFFGPGTRLTVL.

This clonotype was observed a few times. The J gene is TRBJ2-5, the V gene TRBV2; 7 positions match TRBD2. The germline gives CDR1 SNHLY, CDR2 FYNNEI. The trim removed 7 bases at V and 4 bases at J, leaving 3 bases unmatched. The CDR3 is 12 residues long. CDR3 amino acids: CASTGGGETQYF. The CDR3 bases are TGTGCCAGCACCGGCGGGGGAGAGACCCAGTACTTC.

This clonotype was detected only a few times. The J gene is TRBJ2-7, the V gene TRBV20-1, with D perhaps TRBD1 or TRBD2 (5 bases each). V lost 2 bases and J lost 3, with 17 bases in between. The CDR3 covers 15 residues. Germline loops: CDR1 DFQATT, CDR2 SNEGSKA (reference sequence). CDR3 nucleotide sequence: TGCAGTGCTAGAAAGGGGACGGTAGGCTTCTACGAGCAGTACTTC. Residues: CSARKGTVGFYEQYF.

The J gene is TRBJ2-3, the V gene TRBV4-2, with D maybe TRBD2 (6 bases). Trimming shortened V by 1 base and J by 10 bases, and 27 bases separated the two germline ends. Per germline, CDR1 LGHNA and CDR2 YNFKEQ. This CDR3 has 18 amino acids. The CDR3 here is CASSQGLAFPGLDVAQYF. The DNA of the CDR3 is TGTGCCAGCAGCCAAGGGCTAGCGTTCCCCGGGTTGGATGTGGCGCAGTATTTT.

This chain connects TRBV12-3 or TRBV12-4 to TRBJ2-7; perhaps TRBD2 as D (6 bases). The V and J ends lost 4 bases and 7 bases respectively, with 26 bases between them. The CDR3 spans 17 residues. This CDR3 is CASSSRFRDSGYGEQYF. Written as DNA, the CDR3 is TGTGCCAGCAGTTCGCGATTCCGGGACTCAGGGTATGGGGAGCAGTACTTC.

DNA of the CDR3: TGCAGTGCTAGAGCCCACAGGGGGCGCCTAGTATCCTACAATGAGCAGTTCTTC. Protein: CSARAHRGRLVSYNEQFF. The chain couples TRBV20-1 to TRBJ2-1, with 9 bases fitting TRBD1. The germline V gene encodes CDR1 DFQATT and CDR2 SNEGSKA (reference sequence). The CDR3 totals 18 residues. The ends lost 1 base at V and 1 base at J; junction bases unmatched: 11.

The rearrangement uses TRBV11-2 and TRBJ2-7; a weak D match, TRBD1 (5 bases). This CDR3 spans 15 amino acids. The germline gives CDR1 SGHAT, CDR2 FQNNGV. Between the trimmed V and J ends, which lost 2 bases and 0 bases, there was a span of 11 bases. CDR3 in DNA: TGTGCCAGCAGCTTACAGACAGTCGGCTCCTACGAGCAGTACTTC. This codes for CASSLQTVGSYEQYF.

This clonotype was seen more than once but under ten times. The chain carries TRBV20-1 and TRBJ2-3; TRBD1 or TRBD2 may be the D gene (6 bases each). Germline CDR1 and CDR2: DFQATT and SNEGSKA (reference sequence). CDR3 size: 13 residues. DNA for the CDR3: TGCAGCCAACTCGGGGGCCTCACAGATACGCAGTATTTT. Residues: CSQLGGLTDTQYF.